Listed below are T cell receptor beta chains from one sample, sequenced in a study of blood T cell repertoires in COVID-19. Produced via immunoSEQ multiplex PCR; TCRdb's table is partial and in-frame only. The data show about 140,000 clones, about four fifths seen once. The sequenced sample consisted of PBMCs or T cells enriched from blood (not recorded which). The source is a woman aged 18 to 35 who had been exposed to COVID-19. Both conserved end residues are part of each CDR3. A D gene is named only where the DNA matches it firmly. The listing skips clone size in some rows; elsewhere it reads once, few, many or a size class.

V: TRBV15
D: NA
J: TRBJ2-7
size: NA
DNA: TGTGCCACCAGCAGAGATAGGAGGGAGCAGTACTTC
CDR3: CATSRDRREQYF

V: TRBV7-2
D: NA
J: TRBJ1-6
size: NA
DNA: TGTGCCAGCAGGACACAGAGCTATAATTCACCCCTCCACTTT
CDR3: CASRTQSYNSPLHF

V: TRBV7-6
D: TRBD1
J: TRBJ2-6
size: NA
DNA: TGTGCCAGCAGCGACAGGGGTGGGACAGGGGGCTTTGTGTCCAACGTCCTGACTTTC
CDR3: CASSDRGGTGGFVSNVLTF

V: TRBV29-1
D: NA
J: TRBJ2-3
size: NA
DNA: TGCAGCGTTGAAAGAGTAGCGGCAGGCACAGATACGCAGTATTTT
CDR3: CSVERVAAGTDTQYF

V: TRBV3-1/TRBV3-2
D: TRBD2
J: TRBJ2-1
size: NA
DNA: TGTGCCAGCAGCCAAGTGAATAGCGGGGGCAATGAGCAGTTCTTC
CDR3: CASSQVNSGGNEQFF

V: TRBV10-3
D: TRBD1
J: TRBJ1-6
size: NA
DNA: TGTGCCATCAGTGCTCAGGGGGTGGGCTCACCCCTCCACTTT
CDR3: CAISAQGVGSPLHF

V: TRBV7-8
D: TRBD2
J: TRBJ2-7
size: NA
DNA: TGTGCCAGCAGCTTATACTCGCGCTCAGCGGGATACGACTACGAGCAGTACTTC
CDR3: CASSLYSRSAGYDYEQYF

V: TRBV7-9
D: TRBD1
J: TRBJ1-1
size: NA
DNA: TGTGCCAGCAGCCCAGGACAGGGCCACACTGAAGCTTTCTTT
CDR3: CASSPGQGHTEAFF

V: TRBV6-5
D: TRBD2
J: TRBJ2-5
size: few
DNA: TGTGCCAGCAGTTACTCGGGACTAGCGGGAGGGGAGACCCAGTACTTC
CDR3: CASSYSGLAGGETQYF

V: TRBV27
D: NA
J: TRBJ1-2
size: NA
DNA: TGTGCCAGCAGTTTATCAGTCTCAGCGGGGCTCCTATTCGGCTACACCTTC
CDR3: CASSLSVSAGLLFGYTF

V: TRBV30
D: TRBD2
J: TRBJ2-7
size: NA
DNA: TGTGTGGTAGCGGGAGGGGCCGGTAGGGAGCAGTACTTC
CDR3: CVVAGGAGREQYF

V: TRBV5-1
D: TRBD1
J: TRBJ2-1
size: NA
DNA: TGCGCCAGCAGTAGGACAGGGATTGGGGATAGCAATGAGCAGTTCTTC
CDR3: CASSRTGIGDSNEQFF

V: TRBV10-3
D: TRBD1
J: TRBJ2-7
size: NA
DNA: TGTGCCATCAGGCCGGGACAGACCTACGAGCAGTACTTC
CDR3: CAIRPGQTYEQYF

V: TRBV7-2
D: NA
J: TRBJ2-6
size: NA
DNA: TGTGCCAGCAGCTGGGGCGGCTCTGGGGCCAACGTCCTGACTTTC
CDR3: CASSWGGSGANVLTF

V: TRBV2
D: TRBD2
J: TRBJ2-3
size: NA
DNA: TGTGCCAGCAGAGCCCCTAGCGGGAGGGGCTCAGATACGCAGTATTTT
CDR3: CASRAPSGRGSDTQYF

V: TRBV27
D: NA
J: TRBJ2-1
size: NA
DNA: TGTGCCAGCTCGTTGAAGGGGGTGACCTACAATGAGCAGTTCTTC
CDR3: CASSLKGVTYNEQFF

V: TRBV5-4
D: TRBD2
J: TRBJ2-5
size: NA
DNA: TGTGCCAGCAGCTTGGTAGGAGCGGGAGGAGAGACCCAGTACTTC
CDR3: CASSLVGAGGETQYF

V: TRBV12-3/TRBV12-4
D: NA
J: TRBJ2-7
size: many
DNA: TGTGCCAGCAGATCCAACTACGAGCAGTACTTC
CDR3: CASRSNYEQYF

V: TRBV5-1
D: TRBD2
J: TRBJ2-1
size: NA
DNA: TGCGCCAGCAGCTTCCCCGGGACTAGGCGAAGTGGAAGCTCCTACAATGAGCAGTTCTTC
CDR3: CASSFPGTRRSGSSYNEQFF

V: TRBV6-6
D: NA
J: TRBJ1-1
size: NA
DNA: TGTGCCAGCAGTTACACGGACAGGAACACTGAAGCTTTCTTT
CDR3: CASSYTDRNTEAFF

V: TRBV5-8
D: NA
J: TRBJ1-5
size: NA
DNA: TGTGCCAGCAGCTTGGGACAGCTCAATCAGCCCCAGCATTTT
CDR3: CASSLGQLNQPQHF

V: TRBV20-1
D: TRBD1
J: TRBJ2-7
size: NA
DNA: TGCAGTGCGGGACAGGGGCGCGAGCAGTACTTC
CDR3: CSAGQGREQYF

V: TRBV10-3
D: NA
J: TRBJ1-1
size: NA
DNA: TGTGCCATCAGTGGGTTTGGGCAGGGTACTGAAGCTTTCTTT
CDR3: CAISGFGQGTEAFF

V: TRBV7-6
D: TRBD2
J: TRBJ2-1
size: NA
DNA: TGTGCCAGCAGCGCCCGACCGGGACTAGCGGGAGGCAATGAGCAGTTCTTC
CDR3: CASSARPGLAGGNEQFF

V: TRBV18
D: NA
J: TRBJ2-1
size: NA
DNA: TGTGCCAGCTCACCCCCGGGACTTTCAGACTTCCAGTTCTTC
CDR3: CASSPPGLSDFQFF

V: TRBV29-1
D: TRBD1
J: TRBJ2-7
size: NA
DNA: TGCAGCGTTGAAGCGGGGAACAGGGGGCTTTACGAGCAGTACTTC
CDR3: CSVEAGNRGLYEQYF

V: TRBV28
D: NA
J: TRBJ1-1
size: NA
DNA: TGTGCCAGCAGTTTAAGTTCGGGAGGCGACACTGAAGCTTTCTTT
CDR3: CASSLSSGGDTEAFF

V: TRBV29-1
D: TRBD2
J: TRBJ2-5
size: once
DNA: TGCAGCGTTGATGGGACTAGCGGGAGTCGTGAGACCCAGTACTTC
CDR3: CSVDGTSGSRETQYF

V: TRBV5-1
D: NA
J: TRBJ2-3
size: NA
DNA: TGCGCCAGCAAGCGAGAGGTGGAAGATACGCAGTATTTT
CDR3: CASKREVEDTQYF

V: TRBV2
D: TRBD2
J: TRBJ2-7
size: NA
DNA: TGTGCCAGCAGTAAACTAGCGGGAGGGGCCTCCTACGAGCAGTACTTC
CDR3: CASSKLAGGASYEQYF

V: TRBV7-9
D: NA
J: TRBJ2-1
size: NA
DNA: TGTGCCAGCAGCTTGATAACTAGCGAGCAGTTCTTC
CDR3: CASSLITSEQFF

V: TRBV5-1
D: NA
J: TRBJ1-2
size: NA
DNA: TGCGCCAGCAGCTTGGCCCGCAGGGCGTGGGGCTACACCTTC
CDR3: CASSLARRAWGYTF

V: TRBV4-3
D: NA
J: TRBJ1-2
size: once
DNA: TGCGCCAGCAGCCCCGGTCGGGACTATGGCTACACCTTC
CDR3: CASSPGRDYGYTF

V: TRBV4-1
D: TRBD2
J: TRBJ2-3
size: few
DNA: TGCGCCAGCAGACCGTTTAGCGGGAGGGCAGATACGCAGTATTTT
CDR3: CASRPFSGRADTQYF

V: TRBV7-2
D: TRBD2
J: TRBJ2-1
size: few
DNA: TGTGCCAGCAGCTTAGCCTACGGCGGGAGGGCCAATGAGCAGTTCTTC
CDR3: CASSLAYGGRANEQFF

V: TRBV5-4
D: NA
J: TRBJ1-2
size: NA
DNA: TGTGCCAGCAGCAGATACGGGGGGTACTATGGCTACACCTTC
CDR3: CASSRYGGYYGYTF

V: TRBV5-4
D: TRBD1
J: TRBJ1-2
size: NA
DNA: TGTGCCAGCAGCTTTGGACAGGCCTCCTATGGCTACACCTTC
CDR3: CASSFGQASYGYTF

V: TRBV28
D: TRBD2
J: TRBJ2-1
size: NA
DNA: TGTGCCAGCATCTCGCTAGCGGGAGGTGGCAATGAGCAGTTCTTC
CDR3: CASISLAGGGNEQFF

V: TRBV7-9
D: NA
J: TRBJ2-2
size: NA
DNA: TGTGCCAGCAGCTTGGATCAGGGAACCGGGGAGCTGTTTTTT
CDR3: CASSLDQGTGELFF

V: TRBV30
D: TRBD2
J: TRBJ2-1
size: NA
DNA: TGTGCCTGGAGAGAGGGACTAGCGGGAATAAATGAGCAGTTCTTC
CDR3: CAWREGLAGINEQFF

V: TRBV7-9
D: NA
J: TRBJ2-7
size: few
DNA: TGTGCCAGCAGCTTAGCGTTGGAGGAGTACGAGCAGTACTTC
CDR3: CASSLALEEYEQYF

V: TRBV7-3
D: NA
J: TRBJ1-1
size: once
DNA: TGTGCCAGCAGCCCGCGGACGGGATGGGACACTGAAGCTTTCTTT
CDR3: CASSPRTGWDTEAFF

V: TRBV7-9
D: TRBD1
J: TRBJ1-2
size: NA
DNA: TGTGCCAGCAGCTTAGGCCCCGGGACAGGGGGCGATGGCTACACCTTC
CDR3: CASSLGPGTGGDGYTF

V: TRBV10-3
D: NA
J: TRBJ2-5
size: NA
DNA: TGTGCCATCAGGGACAAGGCTGTAGAGACCCAGTACTTC
CDR3: CAIRDKAVETQYF

V: TRBV10-3
D: NA
J: TRBJ1-1
size: NA
DNA: TGTGCCATCAGTGAGTATGGGCAGGGAAAGAACACTGAAGCTTTCTTT
CDR3: CAISEYGQGKNTEAFF

V: TRBV9
D: TRBD2
J: TRBJ2-3
size: NA
DNA: TGTGCCAGCAGCGGGACTAGCGGGAGTACAGATACGCAGTATTTT
CDR3: CASSGTSGSTDTQYF

V: TRBV11-2
D: NA
J: TRBJ1-2
size: NA
DNA: TGTGCCAGCAGCTTAGAGCAGGGAGGGAACTATGGCTACACCTTC
CDR3: CASSLEQGGNYGYTF

V: TRBV6-5
D: NA
J: TRBJ2-1
size: NA
DNA: TGTGCCAGCAGCCCCACTAGCCACCGAGGGTATGAGCAGTTCTTC
CDR3: CASSPTSHRGYEQFF

V: TRBV19
D: NA
J: TRBJ1-6
size: NA
DNA: TGTGCCAGTAGCCTCAGGGGCGTGTATAATTCACCCCTCCACTTT
CDR3: CASSLRGVYNSPLHF

V: TRBV3-1/TRBV3-2
D: NA
J: TRBJ2-6
size: NA
DNA: TGTGCCAGCAGCCAAGTGGCAGGCAGCTCTGGGGCCAACGTCCTGACTTTC
CDR3: CASSQVAGSSGANVLTF

V: TRBV18
D: NA
J: TRBJ2-5
size: NA
DNA: TGTGCCAGCTCACCACCGGACAGACAAGAGACCCAGTACTTC
CDR3: CASSPPDRQETQYF

V: TRBV19
D: TRBD1
J: TRBJ1-3
size: once
DNA: TGTGCCTCGGAATTGGGACAGGCTGGAAACACCATATATTTT
CDR3: CASELGQAGNTIYF

V: TRBV4-2
D: NA
J: TRBJ1-1
size: few
DNA: TGTGCCAGCAGCCAAGGCGGTGCCGAGATGAACACTGAAGCTTTCTTT
CDR3: CASSQGGAEMNTEAFF

V: TRBV12-5
D: TRBD1
J: TRBJ1-2
size: NA
DNA: TGTGCTAGTGGTTTGGCCGGGACAGGGGGCGGCTATGGCTACACCTTC
CDR3: CASGLAGTGGGYGYTF

V: TRBV2
D: TRBD1
J: TRBJ1-3
size: NA
DNA: TGTGCCAGCAGTACACAGGGGTCCTCTGGAAACACCATATATTTT
CDR3: CASSTQGSSGNTIYF

V: TRBV2
D: TRBD1
J: TRBJ1-6
size: NA
DNA: TGTGCCGGAGGACAGGGACTGAATTCACCCCTCCACTTT
CDR3: CAGGQGLNSPLHF

V: TRBV28
D: TRBD1
J: TRBJ1-4
size: NA
DNA: TGTGCCAGCAGCCAGGGGGGTGCTACTAATGAAAAACTGTTTTTT
CDR3: CASSQGGATNEKLFF

V: TRBV10-3
D: TRBD1
J: TRBJ2-2
size: few
DNA: TGTGCCATCAGTGAGTCACAGGGGGCTTGGAACACCGGGGAGCTGTTTTTT
CDR3: CAISESQGAWNTGELFF

V: TRBV5-4
D: TRBD2
J: TRBJ2-7
size: NA
DNA: TGTGCCAGCAGCTTGATTTGGCTAGCGGGAGTCAGTAGTCCTTACGAGCAGTACTTC
CDR3: CASSLIWLAGVSSPYEQYF